This record concerns one T cell receptor beta chain sequence. The data were produced by immunoSEQ multiplex PCR, yet TCRdb's version contains in-frame clones alone and is incomplete. Among over a million clones listed, 75% were seen once. These data originate in a study of shared clonotypes between healthy human individuals. Naive CD45RA+ and memory CD45RA-negative subsets were split from CD4+ cells. The TCR originated in a man between 18 and 29 years old in good health. The sample consisted of memory CD4+ T cells sorted from blood. Subset meaning: CD45RA-negative fraction.

CDR3 protein: CASSLARQVSYNSPLHF. Here the CDR3 DNA reads TGTGCCAGCAGCTTAGCTCGACAGGTCTCCTATAATTCACCCCTCCACTTT. V usage is TRBV11-2 and J usage is TRBJ1-6; a weak D match, TRBD1 (6 bases). The CDR3 sequence is 17 residues long. CDR1 and CDR2 from the germline V gene are SGHAT and FQNNGV. V lost 1 base, J lost 0 bases, and 10 bases lay in between.